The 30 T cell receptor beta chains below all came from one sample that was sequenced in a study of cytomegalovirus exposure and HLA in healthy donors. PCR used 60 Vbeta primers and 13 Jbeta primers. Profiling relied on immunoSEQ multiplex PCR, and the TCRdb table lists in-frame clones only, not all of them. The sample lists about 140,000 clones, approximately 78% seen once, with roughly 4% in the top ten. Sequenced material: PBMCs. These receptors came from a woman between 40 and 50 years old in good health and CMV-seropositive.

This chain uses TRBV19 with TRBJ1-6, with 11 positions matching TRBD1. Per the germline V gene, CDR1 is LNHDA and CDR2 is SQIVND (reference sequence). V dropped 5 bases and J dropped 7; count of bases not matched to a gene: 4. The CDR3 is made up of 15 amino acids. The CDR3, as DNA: TGTGCCAGTAGTCGAGGACAGGGGGCGAATTCACCCCTCCACTTT. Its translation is CASSRGQGANSPLHF. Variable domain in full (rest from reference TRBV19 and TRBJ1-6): DGGITQSPKYLFRKEGQNVTLSCEQNLNHDAMYWYRQDPGQGLRLIYYSQIVNDFQKGDIAEGYSVSREKKESFPLTVTSAQKNPTAFYLCASSRGQGANSPLHFGNGTRLTVT.

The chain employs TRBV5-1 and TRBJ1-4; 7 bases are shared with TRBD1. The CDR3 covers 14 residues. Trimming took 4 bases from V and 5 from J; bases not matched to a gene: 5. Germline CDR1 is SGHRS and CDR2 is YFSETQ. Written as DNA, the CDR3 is TGCGCCAGCAGCAGGGACAGCCAAAATGAAAAACTGTTTTTT. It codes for CASSRDSQNEKLFF.

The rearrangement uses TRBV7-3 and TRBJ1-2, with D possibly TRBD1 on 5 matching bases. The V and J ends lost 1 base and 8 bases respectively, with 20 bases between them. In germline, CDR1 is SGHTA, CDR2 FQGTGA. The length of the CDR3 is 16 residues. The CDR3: CASSLNAPGLTDGYTF. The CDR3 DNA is TGTGCCAGCAGCTTAAATGCCCCAGGGTTAACCGACGGCTACACCTTC.

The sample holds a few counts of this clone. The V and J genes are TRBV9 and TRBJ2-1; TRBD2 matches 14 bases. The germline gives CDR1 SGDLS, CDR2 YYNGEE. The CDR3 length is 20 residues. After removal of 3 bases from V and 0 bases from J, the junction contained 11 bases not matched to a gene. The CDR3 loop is CASSGGGRTSGGPSYNEQFF. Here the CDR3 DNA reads TGTGCCAGCAGCGGTGGGGGAAGGACTAGCGGGGGGCCCTCCTACAATGAGCAGTTCTTC.

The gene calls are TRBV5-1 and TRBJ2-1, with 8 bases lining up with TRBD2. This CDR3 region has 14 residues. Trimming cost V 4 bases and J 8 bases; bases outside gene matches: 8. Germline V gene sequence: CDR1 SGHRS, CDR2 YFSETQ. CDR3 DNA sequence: TGCGCCAGCAGCCCTGGGACTAGTCACGATGAGCAGTTCTTC. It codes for CASSPGTSHDEQFF.

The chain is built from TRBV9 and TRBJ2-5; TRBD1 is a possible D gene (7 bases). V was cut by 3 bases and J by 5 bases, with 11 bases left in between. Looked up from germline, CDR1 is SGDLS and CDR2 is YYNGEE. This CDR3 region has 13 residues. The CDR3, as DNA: TGTGCCAGCAGCGGGACAGGAGGGGAGACCCAGTACTTC. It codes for CASSGTGGETQYF.

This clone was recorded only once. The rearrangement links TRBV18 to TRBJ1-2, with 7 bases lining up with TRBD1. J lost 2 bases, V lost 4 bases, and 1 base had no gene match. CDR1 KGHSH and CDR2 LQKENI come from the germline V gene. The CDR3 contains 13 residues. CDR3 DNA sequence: TGTGCCAGCTCACAGGGACAGAACTATGGCTACACCTTC. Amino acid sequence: CASSQGQNYGYTF. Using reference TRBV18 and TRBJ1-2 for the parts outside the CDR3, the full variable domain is NAGVMQNPRHLVRRRGQEARLRCSPMKGHSHVYWYRQLPEEGLKFMVYLQKENIIDESGMPKERFSAEFPKEGPSILRIQQVVRGDSAAYFCASSQGQNYGYTFGSGTRLTVV.

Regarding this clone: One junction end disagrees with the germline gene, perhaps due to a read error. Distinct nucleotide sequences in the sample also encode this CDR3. The CDR3 is CASSSSGGAIDTQYF. DNA for the CDR3: TGCGCCAGCAGCTCTAGCGGGGGGGCGATTGATACGCAGTATTTT. The chain has TRBV5-4 and TRBJ2-3, with TRBD2 matching over 12 bases. The germline gives CDR1 SGHNT, CDR2 YYREEE (reference sequence). This CDR3 spans 15 amino acids.

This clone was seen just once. As DNA, the CDR3 is TGTGCCAGCAGCCCATATGCGGGGGCCCCCACAGATACGCAGTATTTT. Residues: CASSPYAGAPTDTQYF. The chain combines TRBV5-6 with TRBJ2-3, with TRBD2 as a possible D gene (7 bases). This CDR3 is 16 amino acids long. Germline V lookup: CDR1 SGHDT, CDR2 YYEEEE. The V end lost 4 bases, the J end lost 2 bases, and 17 bases lay between the germline ends.

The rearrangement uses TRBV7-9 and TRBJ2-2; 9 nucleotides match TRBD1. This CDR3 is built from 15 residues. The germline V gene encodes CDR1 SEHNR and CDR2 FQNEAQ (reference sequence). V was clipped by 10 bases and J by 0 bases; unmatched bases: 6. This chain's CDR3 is CATTGDRANTGELFF. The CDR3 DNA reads TGTGCCACAACAGGGGACAGGGCGAACACCGGGGAGCTGTTTTTT.

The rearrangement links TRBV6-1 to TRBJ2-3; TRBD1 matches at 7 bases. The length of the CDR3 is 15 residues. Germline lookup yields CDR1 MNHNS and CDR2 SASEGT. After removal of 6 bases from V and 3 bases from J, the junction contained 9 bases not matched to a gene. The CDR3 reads CASRGDRVRTDTQYF. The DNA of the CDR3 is TGTGCCAGCAGGGGAGACAGGGTACGAACAGATACGCAGTATTTT.

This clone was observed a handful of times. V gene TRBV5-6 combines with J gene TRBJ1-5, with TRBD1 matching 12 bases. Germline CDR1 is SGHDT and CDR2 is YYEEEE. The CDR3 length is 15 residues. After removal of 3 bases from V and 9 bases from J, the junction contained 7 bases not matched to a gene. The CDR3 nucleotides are TGTGCCAGCAGCTCGGGACAGGGGGCCAGAGGGCCCCAGCATTTT. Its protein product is CASSSGQGARGPQHF.

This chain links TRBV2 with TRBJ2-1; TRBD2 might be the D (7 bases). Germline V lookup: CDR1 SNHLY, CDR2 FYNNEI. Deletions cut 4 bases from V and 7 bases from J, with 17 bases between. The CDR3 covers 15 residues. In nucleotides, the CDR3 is TGTGCCAGCAGTGCATGGGGGGGCCTTAGGAATGAGCAGTTCTTC. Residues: CASSAWGGLRNEQFF.

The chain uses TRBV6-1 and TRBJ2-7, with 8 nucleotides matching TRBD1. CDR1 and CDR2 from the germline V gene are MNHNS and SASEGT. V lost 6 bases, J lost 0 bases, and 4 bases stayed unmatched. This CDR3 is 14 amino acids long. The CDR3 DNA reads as TGTGCCAGCAGCTGGACAGGGAGCTCCTACGAGCAGTACTTC. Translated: CASSWTGSSYEQYF.

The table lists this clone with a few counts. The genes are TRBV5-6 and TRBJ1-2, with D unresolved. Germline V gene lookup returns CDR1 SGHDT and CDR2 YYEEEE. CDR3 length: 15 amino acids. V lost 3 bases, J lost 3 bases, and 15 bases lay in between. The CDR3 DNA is TGTGCCAGCAGCTCGATAGCTATCACCTACTATGGCTACACCTTC. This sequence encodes CASSSIAITYYGYTF.

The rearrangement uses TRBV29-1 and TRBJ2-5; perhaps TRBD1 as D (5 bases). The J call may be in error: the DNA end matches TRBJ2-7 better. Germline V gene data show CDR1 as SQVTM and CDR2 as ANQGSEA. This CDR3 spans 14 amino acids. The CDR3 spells CSVELGAPTYEQYF. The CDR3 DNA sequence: TGCAGCGTTGAACTAGGGGCCCCCACTTACGAGCAGTACTTC.

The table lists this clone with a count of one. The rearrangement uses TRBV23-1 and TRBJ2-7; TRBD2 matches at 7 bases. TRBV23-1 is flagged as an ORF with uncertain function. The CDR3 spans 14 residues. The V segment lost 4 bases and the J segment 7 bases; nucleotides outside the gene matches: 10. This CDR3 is CASSREGPPEEQYF. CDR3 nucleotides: TGCGCCAGCAGTCGGGAGGGCCCGCCGGAGGAGCAGTACTTC.

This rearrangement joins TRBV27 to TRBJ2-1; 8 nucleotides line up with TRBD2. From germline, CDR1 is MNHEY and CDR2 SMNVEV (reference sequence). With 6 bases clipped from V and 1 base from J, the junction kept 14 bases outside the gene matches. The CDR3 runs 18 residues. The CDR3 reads CASSPSGGGPLSYNEQFF. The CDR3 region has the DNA TGTGCCAGCAGCCCCTCGGGCGGGGGGCCACTATCCTACAATGAGCAGTTCTTC.

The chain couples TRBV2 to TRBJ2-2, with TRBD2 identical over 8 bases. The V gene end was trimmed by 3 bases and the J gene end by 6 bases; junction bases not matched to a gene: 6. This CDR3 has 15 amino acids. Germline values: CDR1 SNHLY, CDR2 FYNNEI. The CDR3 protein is CASSEALAGPGELFF. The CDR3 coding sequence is TGTGCCAGCAGTGAGGCGTTAGCGGGGCCCGGGGAGCTGTTTTTT.

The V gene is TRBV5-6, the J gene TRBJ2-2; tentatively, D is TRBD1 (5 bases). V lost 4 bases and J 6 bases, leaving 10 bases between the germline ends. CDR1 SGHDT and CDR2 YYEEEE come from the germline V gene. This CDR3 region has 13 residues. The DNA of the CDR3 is TGTGCCAGCAGCCTTATAGGGGCCGGGGAGCTGTTTTTT. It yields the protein CASSLIGAGELFF.

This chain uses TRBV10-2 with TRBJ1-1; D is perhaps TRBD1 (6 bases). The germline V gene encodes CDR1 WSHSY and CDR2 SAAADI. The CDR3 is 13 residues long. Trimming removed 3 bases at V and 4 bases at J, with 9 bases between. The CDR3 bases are TGCGCCAGCAGTGACAGGGGAGCCACTGAAGCTTTCTTT. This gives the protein CASSDRGATEAFF.

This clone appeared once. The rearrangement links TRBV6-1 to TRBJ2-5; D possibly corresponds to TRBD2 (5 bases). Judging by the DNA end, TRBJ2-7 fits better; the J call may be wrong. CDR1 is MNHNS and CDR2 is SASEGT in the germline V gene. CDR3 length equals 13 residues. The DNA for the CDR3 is TGTGCCAGCACCGCCGGGAACTCCTACGAGCAGTACTTC. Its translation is CASTAGNSYEQYF.

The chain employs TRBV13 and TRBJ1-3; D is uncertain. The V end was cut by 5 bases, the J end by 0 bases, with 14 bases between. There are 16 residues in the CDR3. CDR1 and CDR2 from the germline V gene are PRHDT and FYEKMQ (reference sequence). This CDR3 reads CASSGTGRDSGNTIYF. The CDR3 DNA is TGTGCCAGCAGCGGAACCGGACGGGACTCTGGAAACACCATATATTTT.

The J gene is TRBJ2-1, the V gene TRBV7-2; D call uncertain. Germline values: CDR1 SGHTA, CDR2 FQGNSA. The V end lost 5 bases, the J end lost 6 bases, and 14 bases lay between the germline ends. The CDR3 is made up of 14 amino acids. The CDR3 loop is CASSPHSMSNEQFF. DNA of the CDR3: TGTGCCAGCAGCCCCCACAGTATGAGCAATGAGCAGTTCTTC.

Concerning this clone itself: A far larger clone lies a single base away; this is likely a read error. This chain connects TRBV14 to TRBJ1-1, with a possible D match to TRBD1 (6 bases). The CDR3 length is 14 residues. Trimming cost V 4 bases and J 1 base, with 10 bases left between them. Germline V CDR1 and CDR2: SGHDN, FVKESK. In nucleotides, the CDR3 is TGTGCCAGCAGCCCTGGACAGACGAACACTGAAGCTTTCTTT. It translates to CASSPGQTNTEAFF.

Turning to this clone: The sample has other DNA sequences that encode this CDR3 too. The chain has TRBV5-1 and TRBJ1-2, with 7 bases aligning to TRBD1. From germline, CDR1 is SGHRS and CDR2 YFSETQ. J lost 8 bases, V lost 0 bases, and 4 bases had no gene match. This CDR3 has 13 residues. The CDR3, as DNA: TGCGCCAGCAGCTTGGGACAGGGAGGAGGCTACACCTTC. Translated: CASSLGQGGGYTF. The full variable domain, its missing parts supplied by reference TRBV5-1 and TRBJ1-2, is KAGVTQTPRYLIKTRGQQVTLSCSPISGHRSVSWYQQTPGQGLQFLFEYFSETQRNKGNFPGRFSGRQFSNSRSEMNVSTLELGDSALYLCASSLGQGGGYTFGSGTRLTVV.

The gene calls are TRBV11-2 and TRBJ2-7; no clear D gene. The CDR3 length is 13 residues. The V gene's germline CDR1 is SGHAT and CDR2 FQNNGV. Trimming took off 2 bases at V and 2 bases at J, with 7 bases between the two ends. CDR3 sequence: CASSLPQTYEQYF. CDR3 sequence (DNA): TGTGCCAGCAGCTTACCACAGACCTACGAGCAGTACTTC.

Here the CDR3 reads CASSQGQGNGNTIYF. CDR3 nucleotides: TGTGCCAGCAGCCAGGGACAGGGGAACGGAAACACCATATATTTT. The chain combines TRBV5-5 with TRBJ1-3; 10 nucleotides match TRBD1. The CDR3 runs to 15 residues. Germline CDR1 and CDR2: SGHKS and YYEKEE (reference sequence). Germline trimming cut 4 bases from V and 4 bases from J; bases unmatched to any gene: 5.

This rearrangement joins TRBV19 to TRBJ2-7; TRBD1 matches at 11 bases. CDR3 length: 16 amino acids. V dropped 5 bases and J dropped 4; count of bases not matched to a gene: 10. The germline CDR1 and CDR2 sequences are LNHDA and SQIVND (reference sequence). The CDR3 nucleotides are TGTGCCAGTAGTTCCTCCGGGACAGGGGGGAGATACGAGCAGTACTTC. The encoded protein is CASSSSGTGGRYEQYF.

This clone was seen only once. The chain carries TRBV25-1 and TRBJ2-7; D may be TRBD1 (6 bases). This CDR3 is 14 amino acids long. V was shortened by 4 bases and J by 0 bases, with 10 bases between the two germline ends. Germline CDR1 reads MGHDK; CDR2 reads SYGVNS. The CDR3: CASSGQVGSYEQYF. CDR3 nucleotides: TGTGCCAGCAGTGGACAGGTGGGCTCCTACGAGCAGTACTTC.